The next 10 T cell receptor beta chains were all read from a single sample in a study of long-term antiretroviral therapy in people with HIV. Sequencing used immunoSEQ v3.0 at survey level. Sequencing was performed with immunoSEQ multiplex PCR; in TCRdb, only in-frame clones are kept and a portion is missing. This table holds 20,000 to 30,000 clones, approximately 83% found once. The specimen comprised unsorted PBMCs, sampled 0.7 years before starting antiretroviral therapy. All receptors come from a young man with HIV.

This clone is labeled as medium-sized. The chain is built from TRBV19 and TRBJ1-1; tentative D call: TRBD1 (6 bases). Germline V gives CDR1 LNHDA, CDR2 SQIVND (reference sequence). The CDR3 covers 17 residues. Trimming stripped 4 bases from V and 5 bases from J, with 23 bases between. The CDR3 DNA is TGTGCCAGTAGTACGCGAGACACGACGGGGGCTATTACTGAAGCTTTCTTT. It specifies CASSTRDTTGAITEAFF.

A single count supports this clone. The V and J genes are TRBV15 and TRBJ1-4; 7 nucleotides match TRBD1. The V segment lost 4 bases and the J segment 5 bases; nucleotides outside the gene matches: 7. Germline CDR1 reads LNHNV; CDR2 reads YYDKDF (reference sequence). The CDR3 runs 15 residues. CDR3 nucleotide sequence: TGTGCCACCAGCAAGGTCGGGACAGAAAATGAAAAACTGTTTTTT. Translating gives CATSKVGTENEKLFF.

This clone was counted once. The CDR3 nucleotides are TGTGCCAGTAGTCCACTAGCGGGGGTAGGGACGCAGTATTTT. This codes for CASSPLAGVGTQYF. This rearrangement joins TRBV19 to TRBJ2-3; TRBD2 matches 11 bases. CDR1 and CDR2 (germline): LNHDA, SQIVND (reference sequence). The V and J ends lost 5 bases and 9 bases, in that order; junction bases with no gene match: 7. The CDR3 contains 14 residues.

The J gene is TRBJ1-5, the V gene TRBV29-1; D unclear. The CDR3 is 14 residues long. Trimming left V 0 bases short and J 6 bases short, with 12 bases between. In germline, CDR1 is SQVTM, CDR2 ANQGSEA. The CDR3 bases are TGCAGCGTTGAAGATGGTTCTCCGGGTCAGCCCCAGCATTTT. Translation: CSVEDGSPGQPQHF.

The V call is TRBV29-1, the J call TRBJ2-7; D is uncertain. The germline gives CDR1 SQVTM, CDR2 ANQGSEA. Trimming shortened V by 4 bases and J by 1 base, and 11 bases separated the two germline ends. The CDR3 covers 13 residues. Here the CDR3 reads CSVAARLSYEQYF. The CDR3 DNA reads TGCAGCGTTGCCGCCAGACTTTCCTACGAGCAGTACTTC.

This sequence joins TRBV19 and TRBJ2-7; TRBD1 agrees at 7 bases. The CDR3 runs to 18 residues. The germline V gene encodes CDR1 LNHDA and CDR2 SQIVND (reference sequence). V lost 4 bases to trimming and J lost 3 bases; unmatched junction nucleotides: 18. CDR3 sequence (DNA): TGTGCCAGTAGTACCCACTCCCTTCGGACAGGAACCCTCTACGAGCAGTACTTC. Its translation: CASSTHSLRTGTLYEQYF.

CDR3: CAISESSYEQYF. In nucleotides, the CDR3 is TGTGCCATCAGTGAGTCTTCCTACGAGCAGTACTTC. The chain is built from TRBV10-3 and TRBJ2-5; D gene ambiguous. The J call may be faulty, since TRBJ2-7 better matches the DNA end. The CDR3 contains 12 residues. Germline lookup yields CDR1 ENHRY and CDR2 SYGVKD.

V usage is TRBV28 and J usage is TRBJ2-3, with TRBD2 identical over 13 bases. CDR3 length: 18 residues. Germline V gene lookup returns CDR1 MDHEN and CDR2 SYDVKM. Losses at the gene ends were 4 bases for V and 7 bases for J; bases not matched to a gene: 14. This chain's CDR3 is CASSSDTTSGRASYTQYF. Here the CDR3 DNA reads TGTGCCAGCAGTTCCGACACCACTAGCGGGAGGGCCTCATATACGCAGTATTTT.

This sequence joins TRBV19 and TRBJ1-3; D is undetermined. CDR3 size: 14 residues. Deletions cut 2 bases from V and 2 bases from J, with 7 bases between. The V gene's germline CDR1 is LNHDA and CDR2 SQIVND (reference sequence). The DNA of the CDR3 is TGTGCCAGTAGTATACGGCCCACTGGAAACACCATATATTTT. Translation gives CASSIRPTGNTIYF.

The rearrangement links TRBV15 to TRBJ2-2; D remains ambiguous. Germline CDR1 LNHNV, CDR2 YYDKDF (reference sequence). The CDR3 has 13 residues. Trimming took off 1 base at V and 5 bases at J, with 5 bases between the two ends. CDR3 sequence reads: CATSRVATGELFF. CDR3 bases: TGTGCCACCAGCAGAGTCGCGACCGGGGAGCTGTTTTTT.